The 20 T cell receptor beta chains below all came from one sample that was sequenced in a study of regulatory T cells in long-lasting Graves disease. iRepertoire HTBI primers and Arm-PCR of CDR3 regions built TCR beta libraries. TCRdb fed the multiplex PCR reads into MiXCR, producing one record per CDR3 protein. The sample holds around 480,000 distinct CDR3 sequences, about 16% seen once. The time point denotes: newly diagnosed GD, antithyroid drugs for less than 3 months. Construction of the TCR library relied on RNA isolated from PBMCs. The sample was also reused in another study, on T cells in Graves' hyperthyroidism and ophthalmopathy.

The sample consisted of peripheral blood mononuclear cells (PBMCs), taken at new diagnosis, from a patient treated with antithyroid drugs. Every receptor here comes from a man aged 40-50 years with Graves disease.

This clonotype has at least ten counts. This sequence joins TRBV3-1 and TRBJ1-2; D may be TRBD1 (6 bases). Germline-derived CDR1 and CDR2 are LGHDT and YNNKEL (reference sequence). With 4 bases removed from V and 5 bases from J, the gap between germline ends came to 11 bases. The CDR3 extends over 13 amino acids. The CDR3 coding sequence is TGTGCCAGCAGCCCGGACAGAGGGTATGGCTACACCTTC. Residues: CASSPDRGYGYTF.

CDR3 DNA sequence: TGTGCCTGGAGTGGAGGGGACAGCGCCAAAAACATTCAGTACTTC. It yields the protein CAWSGGDSAKNIQYF. The rearrangement links TRBV30 to TRBJ2-4; 7 bases are shared with TRBD1. Germline loops: CDR1 GTSNPN, CDR2 SVGIG (reference sequence). V trimming: 1 base; J trimming: 1 base; junction bases outside the gene matches: 4. The CDR3 loop spans 15 amino acids.

This clonotype appeared a few times. The chain employs TRBV3-1 and TRBJ2-1; D remains ambiguous. CDR3 length: 14 residues. V gave up 0 bases and J gave up 4 bases, with 7 bases separating them. Germline values: CDR1 LGHDT, CDR2 YNNKEL (reference sequence). The CDR3 loop is CASSQDFVYNEQFF. CDR3 DNA sequence: TGTGCCAGCAGCCAAGATTTTGTTTACAATGAGCAGTTCTTC.

Ten or more counts support this clonotype. The chain uses TRBV11-2 and TRBJ1-1; D perhaps matches TRBD1 (5 bases). Germline CDR1 SGHAT, CDR2 FQNNGV. The CDR3 sequence is 14 residues long. The V end was cut by 3 bases, the J end by 1 base, with 9 bases between. The CDR3: CASSFETANTEAFF. The CDR3 bases are TGTGCCAGCAGCTTCGAGACAGCGAACACTGAAGCTTTCTTT.

This clonotype was recorded many times. The V gene is TRBV28, the J gene TRBJ2-3; perhaps TRBD2 as D (5 bases). V gave up 7 bases and J gave up 4 bases, with 18 bases separating them. This CDR3 region has 15 residues. CDR1 is MDHEN and CDR2 is SYDVKM in the germline V gene. CDR3 DNA sequence: TGTGCCAGCACCTCCCCGCGGGTAATCTCAGATACGCAGTATTTT. Translation: CASTSPRVISDTQYF. Full variable domain (missing parts from reference TRBV28 and TRBJ2-3): DVKVTQSSRYLVKRTGEKVFLECVQDMDHENMFWYRQDPGLGLRLIYFSYDVKMKEKGDIPEGYSVSREKKERFSLILESASTNQTSMYLCASTSPRVISDTQYFGPGTRLTVL.

This clonotype was counted a few times. V is TRBV2 and J is TRBJ1-4; no firm D call. Germline loops: CDR1 SNHLY, CDR2 FYNNEI. The V gene lost 3 bases and the J gene lost 1 base, with 12 bases spanning the gap. This CDR3 has 16 residues. The CDR3 coding sequence is TGTGCCAGCAGTGAGAAGGGAACGAGAACTAATGAAAAACTGTTTTTT. Translation gives CASSEKGTRTNEKLFF. Full variable domain (rest looked up from reference TRBV2 and TRBJ1-4): EPEVTQTPSHQVTQMGQEVILRCVPISNHLYFYWYRQILGQKVEFLVSFYNNEISEKSEIFDDQFSVERPDGSNFTLKIRSTKLEDSAMYFCASSEKGTRTNEKLFFGSGTQLSVL.

The chain is built from TRBV6-1 and TRBJ2-5; 7 bases line up with TRBD2. This CDR3 is built from 14 residues. CDR1 and CDR2 from the germline V gene are MNHNS and SASEGT. After removal of 2 bases from V and 5 bases from J, the junction contained 5 bases not matched to a gene. CDR3 in DNA: TGTGCCAGCAGTGAAAGCGGGGCCGGCGAGACCCAGTACTTC. Translating gives CASSESGAGETQYF.

This clonotype was observed at least ten times. The rearrangement joins TRBV6-5 to TRBJ2-5; D is unresolved. CDR1 and CDR2 (germline): MNHEY, SVGAGI. CDR3 length equals 15 residues. Trimming took 0 bases from V and 5 from J, leaving 13 bases between them. The CDR3: CASSYSFQKLETQYF. The CDR3, as DNA: TGTGCCAGCAGTTACTCGTTTCAGAAGCTGGAGACCCAGTACTTC.

This clonotype was counted at least ten times. The chain couples TRBV5-1 to TRBJ2-1; 9 bases map to TRBD2. V shed 3 bases, J shed 10 bases, and the junction held 14 bases outside the gene matches. The CDR3 consists of 16 residues. The germline CDR1 and CDR2 sequences are SGHRS and YFSETQ. DNA of the CDR3: TGCGCCAGCAGCTGGGGGGGGACTAGCCTTGTAGAGGAGCAGTTCTTC. Protein sequence: CASSWGGTSLVEEQFF.

The table lists this clonotype with many counts. The chain is built from TRBV7-9 and TRBJ2-7; D call uncertain. V lost 8 bases, J lost 3 bases, and 17 bases lay in between. Germline loops: CDR1 SEHNR, CDR2 FQNEAQ (reference sequence). CDR3 length: 14 amino acids. CDR3 sequence (DNA): TGTGCCAGCCAGAACATCGGCTCCTTCTACGAGCAGTACTTC. Translating gives CASQNIGSFYEQYF.

The chain uses TRBV20-1 and TRBJ2-2; no definite D call. Germline CDR1 reads DFQATT; CDR2 reads SNEGSKA (reference sequence). CDR3 length: 14 amino acids. V lost 3 bases to trimming and J lost 0 bases, with 8 bases between them. The CDR3 bases are TGCAGTGCTAGGTTTGCGGCGAACACCGGGGAGCTGTTTTTT. Its translation is CSARFAANTGELFF.

This clonotype was seen many times. The chain links TRBV6-2 or TRBV6-3 to TRBJ2-3; D call uncertain. The CDR3 runs 14 residues. The germline gives CDR1 MNHEY, CDR2 SVGEGT. The V gene lost 4 bases and the J gene lost 1 base, with 9 bases spanning the gap. The CDR3 DNA follows: TGTGCCAGCAGTTTGGTCGGACGCACAGATACGCAGTATTTT. Protein product: CASSLVGRTDTQYF.

The genes are TRBV10-1 and TRBJ1-1; maybe TRBD1 (5 bases). The germline gives CDR1 WNHNN, CDR2 SYGVQD (reference sequence). With 0 bases removed from V and 7 bases from J, the gap between germline ends came to 6 bases. CDR3 length: 12 amino acids. The CDR3 sequence is CASSESRGEAFF. As DNA, the CDR3 is TGCGCCAGCAGTGAGTCAAGGGGTGAAGCTTTCTTT.

This clonotype was seen many times. The chain recombines TRBV28 with TRBJ1-4; D is unclear. This CDR3 has 17 residues. V was pared by 1 base and J by 6 bases, with 18 bases between. CDR1 and CDR2 from the germline V gene are MDHEN and SYDVKM. The CDR3 loop reads CASSLFVGEPPDEKLFF. The CDR3 DNA reads TGTGCCAGCAGTTTATTTGTCGGAGAGCCACCGGATGAAAAACTGTTTTTT.

This clonotype was observed many times. The chain has TRBV12-3 or TRBV12-4 and TRBJ2-7; 10 bases match TRBD1. The CDR3 contains 13 residues. V gave up 6 bases and J gave up 7 bases; unmatched junction bases: 6. The CDR3 DNA sequence: TGTGCCAGCAGGCTGGGACAGGGGAGAGAGCAGTACTTC. Its protein product is CASRLGQGREQYF.

V gene TRBV5-1 combines with J gene TRBJ2-7, with 9 bases aligning to TRBD1. The CDR3 has 14 amino acids. Germline V CDR1 and CDR2: SGHRS, YFSETQ. V lost 4 bases, J lost 7 bases, and 9 bases stayed unmatched. The CDR3 DNA reads as TGCGCCAGCAGCCTTTACAGGGGGCACAAAGAGCAGTACTTC. It specifies CASSLYRGHKEQYF. The entire variable domain, with the rest obtained from reference TRBV5-1 and TRBJ2-7, is as follows: KAGVTQTPRYLIKTRGQQVTLSCSPISGHRSVSWYQQTPGQGLQFLFEYFSETQRNKGNFPGRFSGRQFSNSRSEMNVSTLELGDSALYLCASSLYRGHKEQYFGPGTRLTVT.

CDR3 sequence (DNA): TGTGCCAGCAGCTTCGACAGGGTACCCTACGAGCAGTACTTC. It specifies CASSFDRVPYEQYF. This rearrangement joins TRBV7-9 to TRBJ2-7; 7 bases line up with TRBD1. With V trimmed by 3 bases and J by 2 bases, 4 bases remained unmatched. Germline V lookup: CDR1 SEHNR, CDR2 FQNEAQ (reference sequence). The CDR3 sequence is 14 residues long.

This clonotype was observed many times. This chain connects TRBV6-5 to TRBJ2-7, with unresolved D. V lost 4 bases, J lost 3 bases, and 13 bases lay in between. The CDR3 has 14 residues. CDR1 and CDR2 from the germline V gene are MNHEY and SVGAGI. CDR3 in amino acids: CASSSQLASYEQYF. The CDR3 nucleotides are TGTGCCAGCAGTTCTCAATTGGCAAGCTACGAGCAGTACTTC.

There are many counts of this clonotype. This chain joins TRBV11-2 and TRBJ2-4; TRBD2 aligns across 8 bases. The CDR3 runs 17 residues. Per germline, CDR1 SGHAT and CDR2 FQNNGV. Trimming cost V 1 base and J 2 bases; bases outside gene matches: 7. The DNA for the CDR3 is TGTGCCAGCAGCTTAGCGGGACTAGTAGGCACCAAAAACATTCAGTACTTC. Translation gives CASSLAGLVGTKNIQYF.

This clonotype has at least ten counts. The rearrangement joins TRBV5-1 to TRBJ2-1, with D possibly TRBD2 on 6 matching bases. Trimming took off 4 bases at V and 4 bases at J, with 18 bases between the two ends. The CDR3 spans 16 residues. Germline V gives CDR1 SGHRS, CDR2 YFSETQ. CDR3 in DNA: TGCGCCAGCAGCCCCTCCAGGACTACAACATACAATGAGCAGTTCTTC. It yields the protein CASSPSRTTTYNEQFF.